This TCR beta chain originates from a study of T cell changes during pregnancy in multiple sclerosis (dated by TCRdb to the late 2010s). About the full investigation: The study examined how the T cell repertoire changed over the course of pregnancy in women with multiple sclerosis.

Measured from the cysteine to the phenylalanine, the CDR3 is 15 residues long. Only the CDR3 part of the read is kept: 45 bases, read in frame from the first base. Germline trimming amounts to 3 bases on V and 8 bases on J, with 9 as the count of junction bases outside the gene matches. The germline V gene (reference sequence) gives CDR1 as LNHDA and CDR2 as SQIVND. Libraries were built with the immunoSEQ multiplex PCR assay. What TCRdb holds here is the immuneACCESS table cut down to in-frame rearrangements. Part of the clones is not present; checked against another copy, under half of the missing clones reflect an unresolved V gene, and the others are unexplained. The sample yields 40,000 to 55,000 clones; around nine tenths were counted once. The ten most abundant clones make up roughly 0.37% of the sample. Points on this clone: Its specific antigen is unknown. Base qualities are not recorded, but no much larger clone differs from it by a single base.

The receptor was isolated from a female donor with multiple sclerosis, enrolled in a pregnancy study. The sample consisted of CD4+ T cells from peripheral blood mononuclear cells, taken before pregnancy. Recombination connected TRBV19 to TRBJ2-1; 8 junctional bases match TRBD2. The DNA reads as follows: TGTGCCAGTAGTATGGGGACTAGAACGATGGATGAGCAGTTCTTC. This codes for CASSMGTRTMDEQFF.